What follows describes a single T cell receptor (beta chain). Its antigen remains unknown. Sequencing was at survey level. Only in-frame clones appear in the TCRdb table, and some are missing; sequencing was by immunoSEQ multiplex PCR. The repertoire holds around 100,000 clones, with roughly 70% as singletons. The data are from a study of fetal regulatory T cell absence and autoimmunity. Study conclusions and caveats: Cord blood and pancreas showed broadly similar TRB gene family usage. Some top pancreas TCR clones were over 100-fold enriched versus cord blood.

Sequencing was carried out using pancreas tissue. This TCR was sampled from a male donor with IPEX syndrome.

CDR3 residues: CASSPRGGGIYNEQFF. The DNA for the CDR3 is TGCGCCAGCAGCCCAAGAGGGGGGGGGATTTACAATGAGCAGTTCTTC. The rearrangement joins TRBV4-1 to TRBJ2-1, with D perhaps matching TRBD2 (7 bases). V dropped 4 bases and J dropped 4 bases, with 17 bases sitting between them. Germline-derived CDR1 and CDR2 are MGHRA and YSYEKL. The CDR3 sequence is 16 residues long.